The 15 T cell receptor beta chains reported below all come from one sample, sequenced in a study of CD8 T cells in Susac syndrome. With random hexamers, reverse transcription was performed on roughly 0.45 to 1 ug of RNA. TCRdb re-called the immunoSEQ multiplex PCR reads through MiXCR, storing one row per CDR3 protein. In the table there are 250,000 to 300,000 distinct CDR3 sequences, approximately 85% of which are singletons. The sample was CD8+ T cells from PBMCs. These receptors originate from a human donor with multiple sclerosis.

This chain connects TRBV27 to TRBJ1-2; D gene unclear. This CDR3 region has 17 residues. CDR1 and CDR2 from the germline V gene are MNHEY and SMNVEV (reference sequence). Trimming removed 2 bases from V and 2 bases from J, with 18 bases in between. The chain's CDR3 is CASSLHRDWIANYGYTF. For the CDR3, the DNA is TGTGCCAGCAGTTTACATCGCGACTGGATTGCCAACTATGGCTACACCTTC.

The rearrangement links TRBV24-1 to TRBJ2-1; D is unresolved. CDR1 is KGHDR, CDR2 SFDVKD, per germline. Trimming stripped 0 bases from V and 8 bases from J, with 7 bases between. This CDR3 has 13 residues. CDR3 in amino acids: CATSDLRWHEQFF. As DNA, the CDR3 is TGTGCCACCAGTGATTTGCGATGGCATGAGCAGTTCTTC.

This chain uses TRBV28 with TRBJ1-1; no clear D. This CDR3 spans 13 amino acids. Trimming shortened V by 4 bases and J by 2 bases, and 8 bases separated the two germline ends. Germline values: CDR1 MDHEN, CDR2 SYDVKM. In DNA, the CDR3 is TGTGCCAGCAGTTACCAGACCAACACTGAAGCTTTCTTT. Translation gives CASSYQTNTEAFF. Supplemented by reference TRBV28 and TRBJ1-1, the full variable domain reads DVKVTQSSRYLVKRTGEKVFLECVQDMDHENMFWYRQDPGLGLRLIYFSYDVKMKEKGDIPEGYSVSREKKERFSLILESASTNQTSMYLCASSYQTNTEAFFGQGTRLTVV.

The rearrangement joins TRBV28 to TRBJ2-2; TRBD2 is a possible D gene (5 bases). Germline CDR1 MDHEN, CDR2 SYDVKM. The CDR3 runs 15 residues. The germline V and J ends were trimmed by 5 bases and 0 bases, with 10 bases remaining between them. CDR3 nucleotide sequence: TGTGCCAGCAGTCCGGGGTCCGCGAACACCGGGGAGCTGTTTTTT. This translates into CASSPGSANTGELFF.

The chain uses TRBV5-4 and TRBJ2-1; no clear D gene. V was trimmed by 3 bases and J by 0 bases, leaving 28 bases between them. This CDR3 contains 21 residues. Germline CDR1 is SGHNT and CDR2 is YYREEE (reference sequence). The CDR3 bases are TGTGCCAGCAGCTCGAGCCACCTGGGTAGCACCTTTTGGGGCTCCTACAATGAGCAGTTCTTC. It yields the protein CASSSSHLGSTFWGSYNEQFF.

The chain carries TRBV7-9 and TRBJ2-6, with 7 positions matching TRBD1. The J segment lost 0 bases and the V segment lost 8 bases, leaving 7 bases of the junction unmatched. The CDR3 is 16 residues long. Germline loops: CDR1 SEHNR, CDR2 FQNEAQ (reference sequence). DNA for the CDR3: TGTGCCAGCGTGGGACAGTCTTCCTCTGGGGCCAACGTCCTGACTTTC. Amino acid sequence: CASVGQSSSGANVLTF.

This clonotype was observed a few times. The chain employs TRBV6-5 and TRBJ2-2; D not certain. Looked up from germline, CDR1 is MNHEY and CDR2 is SVGAGI. The CDR3 totals 10 residues. V was shortened by 8 bases and J by 5 bases, with 3 bases between the two germline ends. CDR3 sequence reads: CASRTGELFF. The CDR3 nucleotides read TGTGCCAGCCGGACCGGGGAGCTGTTTTTT.

This chain connects TRBV6-5 to TRBJ1-1; 7 bases are shared with TRBD1. V lost 8 bases to trimming and J lost 2 bases; unmatched junction nucleotides: 8. CDR3 length: 14 residues. Germline V lookup: CDR1 MNHEY, CDR2 SVGAGI. The CDR3 sequence: CASRGGTANTEAFF. The CDR3 coding sequence is TGTGCCAGCCGGGGGGGGACAGCAAACACTGAAGCTTTCTTT.

J is TRBJ2-1 and V is TRBV6-1, with unresolved D. The CDR3 is made up of 11 amino acids. Germline assignment: CDR1 MNHNS and CDR2 SASEGT. V was pared by 0 bases and J by 10 bases, with 4 bases between. As DNA, the CDR3 is TGTGCCAGCAGTGAAGCATCAGAGCAGTTCTTC. Translation: CASSEASEQFF.

J is TRBJ2-7 and V is TRBV4-3, with TRBD2 identical over 14 bases. CDR3 length: 17 amino acids. V lost 0 bases and J lost 9; bases outside the gene matches: 10. Per germline, CDR1 LGHNA and CDR2 YSLEER. The chain's CDR3 is CASSQDSAATSGRGQYF. The CDR3 nucleotides are TGCGCCAGCAGCCAAGATAGTGCGGCGACTAGCGGGAGGGGGCAGTACTTC.

The rearrangement links TRBV28 to TRBJ2-3, with unresolved D. There are 14 residues in the CDR3. Trimming shortened V by 4 bases and J by 2 bases, and 10 bases separated the two germline ends. The germline CDR1 and CDR2 sequences are MDHEN and SYDVKM. Written as DNA, the CDR3 is TGTGCCAGCAGTTCCTCTTCTTACACAGATACGCAGTATTTT. It translates to CASSSSSYTDTQYF.

CDR3 sequence (DNA): TGTGCCAGCAGCCTGGTACGTGGACGGATGAACACTGAAGCTTTCTTT. It codes for CASSLVRGRMNTEAFF. The chain has TRBV14 and TRBJ1-1; no definite D call. Per the germline V gene, CDR1 is SGHDN and CDR2 is FVKESK. The CDR3 contains 16 residues. V was cut by 4 bases and J by 0 bases, with 15 bases left in between.

This chain links TRBV27 with TRBJ2-7; D remains ambiguous. This CDR3 is built from 13 residues. V was clipped by 4 bases and J by 6 bases, with 13 bases between them. Germline assignment: CDR1 MNHEY and CDR2 SMNVEV (reference sequence). The CDR3 here is CASSSTLHGEQYF. Here the CDR3 DNA reads TGTGCCAGCAGTTCAACTTTACACGGCGAGCAGTACTTC.

Concerning this clonotype itself: One end of the junction does not line up with germline, which may come from a read error. V and J are TRBV30 and TRBJ1-5, with TRBD1 as a possible D gene (5 bases). The CDR3 extends over 14 amino acids. CDR1 and CDR2 from the germline V gene are GTSNPN and SVGIG (reference sequence). CDR3 bases: TGTGCCTGGAGTGAGGGGCTCGGGGATCAGCTCCAGCATTTT. It yields the protein CAWSEGLGDQLQHF.

The J gene is TRBJ2-7, the V gene TRBV5-4, with a tentative D call TRBD1 (6 bases). Germline CDR1 reads SGHNT; CDR2 reads YYREEE (reference sequence). The germline V and J ends were trimmed by 3 bases and 0 bases, with 13 bases remaining between them. This CDR3 comprises 15 residues. The CDR3 nucleotides read TGTGCCAGCAGCTCCCTAGGGGGTCACTCCTACGAGCAGTACTTC. Amino acids: CASSSLGGHSYEQYF.